The clone carrying this T cell receptor (beta chain) was counted only a few times. No antigen is known for it. The identical CDR3 is also encoded by other nucleotide sequences in the sample. This record comes from a study of T cells in localized non-small cell lung cancer. Study outcomes and limitations: Greater blood T cell density accompanied longer overall survival.

Clones were sequenced by immunoSEQ multiplex PCR, and TCRdb holds only the in-frame ones, with some missing. This table holds 13,000 to 15,000 clones, about nine tenths found once. The germline gives CDR1 LGHNA, CDR2 YNFKEQ. J was trimmed by 2 bases and V by 1 base; bases with no gene match: 2. This CDR3 spans 14 amino acids. The rearrangement uses TRBV4-2 and TRBJ2-7; 7 nucleotides line up with TRBD1. The receptor's source is a man aged 40-75 years with stage III lung adenocarcinoma. The sample here was peripheral blood mononuclear cells, taken before any cancer treatment. CDR3 loop: CASSQGQGTYEQYF. The CDR3 DNA reads TGTGCCAGCAGCCAAGGACAGGGAACCTACGAGCAGTACTTC.